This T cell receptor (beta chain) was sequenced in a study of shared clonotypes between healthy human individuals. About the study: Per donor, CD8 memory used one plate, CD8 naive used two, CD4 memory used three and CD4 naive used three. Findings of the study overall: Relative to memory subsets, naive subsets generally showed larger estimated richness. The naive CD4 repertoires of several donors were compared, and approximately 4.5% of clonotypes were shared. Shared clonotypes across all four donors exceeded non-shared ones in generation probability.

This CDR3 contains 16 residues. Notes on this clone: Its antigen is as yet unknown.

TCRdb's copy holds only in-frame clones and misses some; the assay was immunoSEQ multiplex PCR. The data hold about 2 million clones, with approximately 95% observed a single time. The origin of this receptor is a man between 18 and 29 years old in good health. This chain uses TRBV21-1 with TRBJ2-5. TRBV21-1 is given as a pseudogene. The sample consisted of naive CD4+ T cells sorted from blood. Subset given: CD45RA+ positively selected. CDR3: CASIKRGETDQETQYF. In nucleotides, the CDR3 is TGTGCCAGCATAAAGAGGGGGGAGACAGACCAAGAGACCCAGTACTTC.